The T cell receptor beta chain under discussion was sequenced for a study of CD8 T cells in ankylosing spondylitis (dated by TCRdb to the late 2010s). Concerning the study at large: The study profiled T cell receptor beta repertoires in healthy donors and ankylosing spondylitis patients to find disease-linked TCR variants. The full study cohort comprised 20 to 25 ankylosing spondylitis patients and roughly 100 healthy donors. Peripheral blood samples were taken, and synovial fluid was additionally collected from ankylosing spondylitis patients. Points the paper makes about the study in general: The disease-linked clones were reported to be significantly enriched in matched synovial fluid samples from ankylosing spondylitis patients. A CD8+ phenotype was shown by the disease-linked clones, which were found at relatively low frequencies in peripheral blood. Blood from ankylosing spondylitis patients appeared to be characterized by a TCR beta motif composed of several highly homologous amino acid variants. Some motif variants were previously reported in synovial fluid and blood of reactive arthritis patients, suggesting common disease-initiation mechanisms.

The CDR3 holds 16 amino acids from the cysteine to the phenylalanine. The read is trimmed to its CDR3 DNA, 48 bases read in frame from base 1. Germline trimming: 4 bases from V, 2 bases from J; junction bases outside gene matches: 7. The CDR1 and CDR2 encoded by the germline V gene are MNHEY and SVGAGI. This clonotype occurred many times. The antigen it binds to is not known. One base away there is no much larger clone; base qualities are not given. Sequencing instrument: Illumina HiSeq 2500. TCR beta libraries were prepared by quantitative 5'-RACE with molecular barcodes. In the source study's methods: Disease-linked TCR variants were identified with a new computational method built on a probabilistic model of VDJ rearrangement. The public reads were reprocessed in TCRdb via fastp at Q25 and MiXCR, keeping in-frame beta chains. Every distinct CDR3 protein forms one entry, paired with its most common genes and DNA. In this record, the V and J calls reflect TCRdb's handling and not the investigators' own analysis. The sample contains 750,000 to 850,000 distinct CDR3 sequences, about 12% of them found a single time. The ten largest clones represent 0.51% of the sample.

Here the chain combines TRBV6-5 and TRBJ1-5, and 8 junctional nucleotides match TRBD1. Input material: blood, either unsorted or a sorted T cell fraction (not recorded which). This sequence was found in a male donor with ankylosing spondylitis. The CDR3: CASSSNRGAGNQPQHF. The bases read TGTGCCAGCAGTTCGAACAGGGGGGCGGGCAATCAGCCCCAGCATTTT.